This TCR beta chain was sequenced in a study of regulatory and conventional T cells in RAG deficiency. The sorted regulatory T cells were CD4+, CD25-high and CD127-low, with genomic DNA sequenced. The CDR3 consists of 14 residues. Assay used: immunoSEQ multiplex PCR; TCRdb lists only in-frame clones, some missing. The table records under 25,000 clones, roughly 86% of them present only once. This clone was detected once. The antigen remains unidentified. Points from the study as a whole: Control T-cell subsets had markedly higher Shannon entropy and lower Simpson indices than RAG-deficient patients. Sorted Omenn CD25-high CD127-low cells may not be bona fide Tregs. Omenn patients showed >85% Treg-Tconv overlap and shorter CDR3 lengths.

These sequences were also reported in another study, on regulatory T cells. From that report: The primer mix had 52 TRBV and 13 TRBJ primers.

The genes are TRBV21-1 and TRBJ1-1. TRBV21-1 is deemed a pseudogene. The receptor's source is a human donor in good health. The sequencing sample was made of Tregs sorted from blood. CDR3 region: CASSAAGHPTEAFF. As DNA, the CDR3 is TGTGCCAGCAGCGCCGCCGGGCATCCTACTGAAGCTTTCTTT.